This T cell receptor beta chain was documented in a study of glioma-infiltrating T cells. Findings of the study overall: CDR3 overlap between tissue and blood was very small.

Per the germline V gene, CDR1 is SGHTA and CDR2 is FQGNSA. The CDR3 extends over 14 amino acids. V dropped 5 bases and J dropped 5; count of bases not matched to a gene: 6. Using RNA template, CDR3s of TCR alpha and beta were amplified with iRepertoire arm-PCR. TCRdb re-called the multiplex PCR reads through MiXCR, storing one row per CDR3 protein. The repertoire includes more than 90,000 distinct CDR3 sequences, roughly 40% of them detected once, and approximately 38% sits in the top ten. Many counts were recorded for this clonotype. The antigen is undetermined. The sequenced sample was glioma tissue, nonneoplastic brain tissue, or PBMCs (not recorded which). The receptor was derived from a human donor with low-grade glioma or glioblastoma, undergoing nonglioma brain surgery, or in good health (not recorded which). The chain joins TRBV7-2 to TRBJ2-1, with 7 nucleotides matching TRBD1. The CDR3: CASSRPGQHNEQFF. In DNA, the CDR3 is TGTGCCAGCAGCCGGCCGGGACAGCACAATGAGCAGTTCTTC.